The entry below describes one T cell receptor beta chain. Antigen specificity is unknown. This sample was taken from a study of response to subunit inactivated influenza vaccine. Study-wide results and caveats: It was the authors' suggestion that each seasonal influenza vaccination recruits few new T cells.

Trimming pared 0 bases from V and 4 bases from J, leaving 9 bases between. This CDR3 contains 14 residues. The germline CDR1 and CDR2 sequences are LGHNA and YNFKEQ. Each CDR3 protein is one row after TCRdb ran MiXCR on the RT-PCR reads. The table shows over 450,000 distinct CDR3 sequences, with 10% to 15% occurring only once. Source: PBMCs from blood, taken roughly 47 days after vaccination. The gene calls are TRBV4-2 and TRBJ1-1; maybe TRBD1 (6 bases). The clonotype originates from a man in his fifties or sixties who received an inactivated influenza vaccine. CDR3 in amino acids: CASSQEMGATEAFF. The CDR3 DNA reads TGTGCCAGCAGCCAAGAAATGGGGGCCACTGAAGCTTTCTTT.